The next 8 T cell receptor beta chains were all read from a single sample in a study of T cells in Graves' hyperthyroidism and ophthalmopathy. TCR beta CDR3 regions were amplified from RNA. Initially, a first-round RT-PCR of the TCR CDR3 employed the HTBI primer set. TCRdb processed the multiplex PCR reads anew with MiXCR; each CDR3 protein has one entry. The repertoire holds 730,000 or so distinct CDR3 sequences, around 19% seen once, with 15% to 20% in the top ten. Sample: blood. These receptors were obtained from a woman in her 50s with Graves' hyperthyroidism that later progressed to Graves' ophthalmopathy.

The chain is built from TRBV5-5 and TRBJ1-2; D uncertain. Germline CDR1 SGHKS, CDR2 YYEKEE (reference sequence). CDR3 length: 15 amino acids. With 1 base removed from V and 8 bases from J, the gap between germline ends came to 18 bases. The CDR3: CASSLYDTLPGGYTF. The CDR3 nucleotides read TGTGCCAGCAGCTTGTACGACACCCTACCTGGGGGCTACACCTTC.

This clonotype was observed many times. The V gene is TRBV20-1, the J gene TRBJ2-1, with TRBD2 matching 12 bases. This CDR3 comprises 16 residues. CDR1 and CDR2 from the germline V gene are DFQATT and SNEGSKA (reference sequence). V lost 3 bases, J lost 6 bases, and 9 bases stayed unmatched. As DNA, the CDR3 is TGCAGTGCTAGGGGGACTAGCGGGCTCAAAGGCAATGAGCAGTTCTTC. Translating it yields CSARGTSGLKGNEQFF.

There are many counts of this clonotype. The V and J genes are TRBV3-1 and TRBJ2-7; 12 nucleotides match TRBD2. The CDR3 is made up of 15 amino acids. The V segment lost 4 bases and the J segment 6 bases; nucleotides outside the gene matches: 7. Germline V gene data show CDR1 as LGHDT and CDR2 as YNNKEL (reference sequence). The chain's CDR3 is CASSLLAGGALEQYF. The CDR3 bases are TGTGCCAGCAGCCTACTAGCGGGGGGTGCTCTCGAGCAGTACTTC.

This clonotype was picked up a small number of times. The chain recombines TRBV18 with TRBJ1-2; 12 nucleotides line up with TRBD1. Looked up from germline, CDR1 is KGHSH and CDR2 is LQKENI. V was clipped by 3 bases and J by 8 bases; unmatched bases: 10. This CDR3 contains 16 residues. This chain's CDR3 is CASSPRGQGASEGYTF. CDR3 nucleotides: TGTGCCAGCTCACCGCGGGGACAGGGGGCATCGGAAGGCTACACCTTC.

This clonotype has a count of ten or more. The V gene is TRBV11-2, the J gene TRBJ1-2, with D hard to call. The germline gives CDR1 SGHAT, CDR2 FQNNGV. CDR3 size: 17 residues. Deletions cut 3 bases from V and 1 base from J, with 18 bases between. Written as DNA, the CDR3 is TGTGCCAGCAGCTTTGGTCTCGGGTCAGGACGTAACTATGGCTACACCTTC. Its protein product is CASSFGLGSGRNYGYTF.

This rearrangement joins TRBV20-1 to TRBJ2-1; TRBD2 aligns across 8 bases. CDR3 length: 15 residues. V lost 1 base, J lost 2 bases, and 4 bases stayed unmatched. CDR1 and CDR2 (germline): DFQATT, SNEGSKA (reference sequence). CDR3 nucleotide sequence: TGCAGTGCTAGAGGTGGCGGGGGGACCTACAATGAGCAGTTCTTC. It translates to CSARGGGGTYNEQFF.

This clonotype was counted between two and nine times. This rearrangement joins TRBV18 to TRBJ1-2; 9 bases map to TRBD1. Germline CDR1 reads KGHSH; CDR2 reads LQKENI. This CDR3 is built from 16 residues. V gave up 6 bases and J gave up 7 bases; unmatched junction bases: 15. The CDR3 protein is CASSGMVTGGVGGYTF. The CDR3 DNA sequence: TGTGCCAGCTCCGGAATGGTGACAGGGGGTGTCGGTGGCTACACCTTC. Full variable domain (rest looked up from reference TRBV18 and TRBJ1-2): NAGVMQNPRHLVRRRGQEARLRCSPMKGHSHVYWYRQLPEEGLKFMVYLQKENIIDESGMPKERFSAEFPKEGPSILRIQQVVRGDSAAYFCASSGMVTGGVGGYTFGSGTRLTVV.

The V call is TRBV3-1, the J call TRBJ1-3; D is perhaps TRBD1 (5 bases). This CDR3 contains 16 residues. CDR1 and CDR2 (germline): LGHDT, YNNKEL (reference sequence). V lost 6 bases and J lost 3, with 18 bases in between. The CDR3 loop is CASSRLVPGDGNTIYF. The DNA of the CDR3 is TGTGCCAGCAGTCGCCTGGTCCCGGGGGATGGAAACACCATATATTTT.